This TCR beta chain was profiled in a study of shared clonotypes between healthy human individuals. Assay execution proceeded at the deep level. Repertoires were generated with immunoSEQ multiplex PCR, while TCRdb's copy carries only in-frame clones and drops some. Altogether about 1 million clones are present, approximately 72% being singletons, with the ten largest covering approximately 1.5%. V dropped 5 bases and J dropped 7 bases, with 12 bases sitting between them. The CDR3 length is 13 residues. The germline V gene has CDR1 LNHDA and CDR2 SQIVND (reference sequence). Findings and caveats of the study: Among non-shared clonotypes, generation probabilities were lower than among those shared by all four donors.

Notes on this clone: The antigen remains undetermined.

CD45RA-negative memory and CD45RA+ naive subsets were split from the CD4+ cells. The material sequenced was memory CD4+ T cells sorted from blood. Subset denoted: CD45RA-negative fraction. The chain joins TRBV19 to TRBJ2-1; D not certain. The source of this sequence is a man aged 18-30 years in good health. The DNA of the CDR3 is TGTGCCAGTAGTGTTGGCGGTACTAATGAGCAGTTCTTC. Protein product: CASSVGGTNEQFF.